The rows below give T cell receptor beta chains drawn from one sample of a study of blood T cell repertoires in COVID-19. Assay used: immunoSEQ multiplex PCR; TCRdb lists only in-frame clones, some missing. The sample shows approximately 160,000 clones, over 90% of them seen only once. Sample: peripheral blood. Source of these receptors: a woman aged 55-70 years with COVID-19, enrolled during active disease. Both conserved end residues are part of each CDR3.

v_gene	CDR3aa
TRBV20-1	CSASPPKSGTYYEQYF
TRBV5-5	CASSLERGTTDTQYF
TRBV18	CASATQGAGTEAFF
TRBV5-1	CASSPGTGYGYTF
TRBV4-2	CASSQKQGDNEKLFF
TRBV4-3	CASSQEASGGHEQFF
TRBV7-9	CASSLSHGRNTEAFF
TRBV5-5	CASSSTGGVGPQHF
TRBV6-1	CASSDRTGGYTF
TRBV7-3	CASSSTGNTGELFF
TRBV18	CASSRGQGIGEAFF
TRBV5-4	CASSARVPTEAFF
TRBV5-8	CASSLFPISQGNQPQHF
TRBV5-4	CASSLVPTLDSVYEQYF
TRBV2	CASSDAGYKLFF
TRBV29-1	CSVRDITEAFF
TRBV7-9	CASSPEGTEAFF
TRBV15	CATSRGVAGIPSYNEQFF
TRBV18	CASSPSENQPQHF
TRBV5-1	CASSLQGGRTGELFF
TRBV19	CASSILRGPAWGYTF
TRBV24-1	CATSDDNRDTKFF
TRBV10-3	CAISESDRGNEKLFF
TRBV29-1	CSVEVGLPGDYGYTF